Only a few counts were recorded for the clone carrying this T cell receptor beta chain. Its antigen is as yet unknown. CDR3 length: 13 amino acids. Germline V lookup: CDR1 LGHDT, CDR2 YNNKEL (reference sequence). Trimming left V 4 bases short and J 8 bases short, with 14 bases between. The data were taken from a study of T cell responses to AZD1222 COVID-19 vaccine. Profiling relied on immunoSEQ multiplex PCR, and the TCRdb table lists in-frame clones only, not all of them. Here the sample spans some 120,000 clones, 89% being singletons. Study results and limitations: Spike was spanned by vaccine-associated CD4 TCRs, with dominance at 160-218 and 743-854.

Recipients boosted at about 4 weeks or about 12 weeks are pooled. Sequencing was performed on peripheral blood, taken 28 days after the second AZD1222 dose. This TCR was recovered from an adult who received the AZD1222 COVID-19 vaccine. The chain couples TRBV3-1 (or the pseudogene TRBV3-2) to TRBJ1-1; D not resolved. CDR3 bases: TGTGCCAGCAGCCGGATAGACGGTGACGAAGCTTTCTTT. As protein: CASSRIDGDEAFF.